These 21 T cell receptor beta chains came from one sample sequenced in a study of monozygotic twins with inflammatory bowel disease. TCRdb re-called the 5' RACE reads and shows each CDR3 protein once, DNA omitted. Its clone listing holds 330,000 or so distinct CDR3 sequences. What was sequenced was blood. The receptors derive from a human donor with ulcerative colitis or Crohn's disease, or a healthy co-twin of an affected twin (not recorded which).

The chain uses TRBV20-1 and TRBJ2-1; the D gene TCRdb calls, TRBD2, cannot be checked with no DNA. Looked up from germline, CDR1 is DFQATT and CDR2 is SNEGSKA (reference sequence). The CDR3 has 18 residues. CDR3 residues: CSAPILLGGGPRTDEQFF.

The chain employs TRBV9 and TRBJ2-1; TCRdb's D call of TRBD1 is untestable without DNA. The germline V gene has CDR1 SGDLS and CDR2 YYNGEE. CDR3 length equals 15 residues. The CDR3 here is CASTTDRGTYNEQFF.

V gene TRBV29-1 combines with J gene TRBJ2-7; TCRdb's D gene call, TRBD2, goes unchecked for lack of DNA. Germline V gene lookup returns CDR1 SQVTM and CDR2 ANQGSEA. CDR3 length: 14 amino acids. Here the CDR3 reads CSAGGGGEGYEQYF.

The chain carries TRBV28 and TRBJ2-2; the D gene TCRdb calls, TRBD1, cannot be checked with no DNA. The germline gives CDR1 MDHEN, CDR2 SYDVKM. CDR3 size: 13 residues. CDR3 residues: CASSDRGTGELFF.

The CDR3 region is CASSGTGGQPQHF. This sequence joins TRBV12-3 or TRBV12-4 and TRBJ1-5; TCRdb picks TRBD1, but there is no DNA to check that call. This CDR3 is built from 13 residues.

The J gene is TRBJ2-7, the V gene TRBV20-1. CDR1 is DFQATT and CDR2 is SNEGSKA in the germline V gene (reference sequence). The CDR3 extends over 11 amino acids. The chain's CDR3 is CSALFLEKQYF.

The J gene is TRBJ2-7, the V gene TRBV20-1. The CDR3 consists of 14 residues. Per germline, CDR1 DFQATT and CDR2 SNEGSKA (reference sequence). CDR3 region: CSARVSGNSYEQYF.

The J gene is TRBJ2-3, the V gene TRBV20-1; TCRdb selects TRBD1, and the lack of DNA leaves this call unchecked. From germline, CDR1 is DFQATT and CDR2 SNEGSKA (reference sequence). This CDR3 is 16 amino acids long. Here the CDR3 reads CSARPGGGVRTDTQYF.

The chain joins TRBV6-1 to TRBJ2-7; TCRdb proposes TRBD2, but this gene call is untestable without DNA. CDR3 length: 16 residues. CDR1 MNHNS and CDR2 SASEGT come from the germline V gene. This CDR3 is CASSPEWGPSGYEQYF.

The chain is built from TRBV5-4 and TRBJ2-7; TCRdb names TRBD1, which stays unverified in the absence of DNA. CDR3 length: 11 amino acids. CDR1 and CDR2 (germline): SGHNT, YYREEE (reference sequence). The CDR3 is CASSRDSEQYF.

This chain links TRBV20-1 with TRBJ2-5; the TCRdb call, TRBD1, lacks DNA for checking. Per the germline V gene, CDR1 is DFQATT and CDR2 is SNEGSKA (reference sequence). The CDR3 is made up of 16 amino acids. The CDR3 reads CSARTTGTGGWETQYF.

This chain connects TRBV4-3 to TRBJ2-1; TCRdb's assignment of TRBD2 cannot be checked, as there is no DNA. CDR3 length: 16 amino acids. Germline CDR1 is LGHNA and CDR2 is YSLEER. This CDR3 is CASSQEWRGVSGEQFF.

The CDR3 sequence is CSARDPTNEKLFF. This sequence joins TRBV20-1 and TRBJ1-4. The length of the CDR3 is 13 residues. Germline values: CDR1 DFQATT, CDR2 SNEGSKA (reference sequence).

V gene TRBV6-1 combines with J gene TRBJ2-7; TCRdb returns TRBD1, unconfirmable since there is no DNA. This CDR3 spans 15 amino acids. CDR1 and CDR2 (germline): MNHNS, SASEGT. CDR3: CASSPHDSISYEQYF.

J is TRBJ1-1 and V is TRBV20-1. In germline, CDR1 is DFQATT, CDR2 SNEGSKA (reference sequence). The CDR3 is 13 amino acids. The CDR3 loop is CSAIMTANTEAFF.

The chain's CDR3 is CASSLQPSGELFF. The chain carries TRBV27 and TRBJ2-2. There are 13 residues in the CDR3. CDR1 is MNHEY, CDR2 SMNVEV, per germline (reference sequence).

This chain joins TRBV29-1 and TRBJ2-7; TCRdb's D call of TRBD1 is untestable without DNA. The CDR3 length is 11 residues. Germline loops: CDR1 SQVTM, CDR2 ANQGSEA. CDR3 residues: CSSGGVNEQYF.

J is TRBJ2-7 and V is TRBV10-3. CDR1 ENHRY and CDR2 SYGVKD come from the germline V gene. The CDR3 spans 12 residues. This CDR3 reads CAISESYYEQYF.

The CDR3: CASSLDGGYTEAFF. The chain joins TRBV5-1 to TRBJ1-1; checking the TCRdb D call of TRBD1 is not possible without DNA. CDR1 SGHRS and CDR2 YFSETQ come from the germline V gene. The CDR3 runs to 14 residues. The complete variable domain, with remaining parts taken from reference TRBV5-1 and TRBJ1-1, reads KAGVTQTPRYLIKTRGQQVTLSCSPISGHRSVSWYQQTPGQGLQFLFEYFSETQRNKGNFPGRFSGRQFSNSRSEMNVSTLELGDSALYLCASSLDGGYTEAFFGQGTRLTVV.

The chain has TRBV20-1 and TRBJ1-1; TCRdb names TRBD1, which stays unverified in the absence of DNA. Germline CDR1 DFQATT, CDR2 SNEGSKA (reference sequence). The CDR3 spans 12 residues. The CDR3 sequence: CSARDSLSEAFF.

The genes are TRBV7-8 and TRBJ2-3; TCRdb's D call of TRBD2 is untestable without DNA. The germline gives CDR1 SGHVS, CDR2 FQNEAQ. This CDR3 is 15 amino acids long. CDR3 sequence: CASSVNSGDTDTQYF. Together with reference TRBV7-8 and TRBJ2-3, the CDR3 gives the full variable domain: GAGVSQSPRYKVAKRGQDVALRCDPISGHVSLFWYQQALGQGPEFLTYFQNEAQLDKSGLPSDRFFAERPEGSVSTLKIQRTQQEDSAVYLCASSVNSGDTDTQYFGPGTRLTVL.